These 28 T cell receptor beta chains originate from one sample sequenced in a study of cytomegalovirus exposure and HLA in healthy donors. PCR employed 60 Vbeta and 13 Jbeta primers. Data came from immunoSEQ multiplex PCR; TCRdb stores just in-frame clones and leaves some out. Among around 80,000 clones listed, over 60% were seen once. The sample taken for sequencing was PBMCs. Receptor source: a female donor in good health and CMV-seronegative.

The rearrangement uses TRBV5-4 and TRBJ2-3; D is uncertain. This CDR3 spans 15 amino acids. The germline gives CDR1 SGHNT, CDR2 YYREEE (reference sequence). Trimming pared 0 bases from V and 3 bases from J, leaving 11 bases between. CDR3 bases: TGTGCCAGCAGCTTGGGCCGTGGGCAAACAGATACGCAGTATTTT. Residues: CASSLGRGQTDTQYF.

This clone occurred a few times. This chain links TRBV11-2 with TRBJ1-1, with 7 nucleotides matching TRBD1. V was pared by 1 base and J by 5 bases, with 7 bases of the junction left unmatched. Germline assignment: CDR1 SGHAT and CDR2 FQNNGV. CDR3 length equals 15 residues. Written as DNA, the CDR3 is TGTGCCAGCAGCTTAGCCCGACAGGGTGGGACTGAAGCTTTCTTT. Its translation is CASSLARQGGTEAFF.

The V and J genes are TRBV5-4 and TRBJ2-1; 13 positions agree with TRBD2. This CDR3 has 15 amino acids. J gave up 8 bases and V 6 bases, and 8 bases lay outside the gene matches. Germline loops: CDR1 SGHNT, CDR2 YYREEE (reference sequence). CDR3 in amino acids: CASTPGLAGFDEQFF. DNA of the CDR3: TGTGCCAGCACGCCGGGACTAGCGGGATTCGATGAGCAGTTCTTC.

The chain links TRBV29-1 to TRBJ1-2; no firm D call. The length of the CDR3 is 13 residues. Germline loops: CDR1 SQVTM, CDR2 ANQGSEA. Trimming removed 1 base at V and 7 bases at J, with 13 bases between. CDR3 coding DNA: TGCAGCGTTGAAGTAGGCGGTCTCGCTGGCTACACCTTC. It is translated as CSVEVGGLAGYTF.

This rearrangement joins TRBV7-6 to TRBJ2-7, with 8 bases lining up with TRBD1. CDR1 is SGHVS and CDR2 is FNYEAQ in the germline V gene. This CDR3 spans 14 amino acids. Losses at the gene ends were 8 bases for V and 6 bases for J; bases not matched to a gene: 12. Written as DNA, the CDR3 is TGTGCCAGCGGCGAAGGACAGGGAGGAAGCGAGCAGTACTTC. Translating gives CASGEGQGGSEQYF.

This clone appeared once. The chain couples TRBV6-6 to TRBJ2-3; D is unresolved. This CDR3 comprises 13 residues. CDR1 and CDR2 from the germline V gene are MNHNY and SVGAGI (reference sequence). Trimming took off 4 bases at V and 6 bases at J, with 11 bases between the two ends. The CDR3 region is CASSLRPRDTQYF. The CDR3 DNA reads TGTGCCAGCAGTTTACGTCCCCGGGATACGCAGTATTTT.

The rearrangement joins TRBV19 to TRBJ2-3; TRBD2 matches 7 bases. CDR1 is LNHDA and CDR2 is SQIVND in the germline V gene (reference sequence). Trimming cost V 7 bases and J 3 bases; bases outside gene matches: 4. This CDR3 has 13 residues. Here the CDR3 reads CASMGGYTDTQYF. Written as DNA, the CDR3 is TGTGCCAGTATGGGGGGGTATACAGATACGCAGTATTTT. The full variable domain, its missing parts supplied by reference TRBV19 and TRBJ2-3, is DGGITQSPKYLFRKEGQNVTLSCEQNLNHDAMYWYRQDPGQGLRLIYYSQIVNDFQKGDIAEGYSVSREKKESFPLTVTSAQKNPTAFYLCASMGGYTDTQYFGPGTRLTVL.

This sequence joins TRBV28 and TRBJ1-6, with 10 bases matching TRBD1. J was trimmed by 5 bases and V by 2 bases; bases with no gene match: 3. CDR3 length: 16 residues. Looked up from germline, CDR1 is MDHEN and CDR2 is SYDVKM. The CDR3 protein is CASSLIGQGDNSPLHF. CDR3 in DNA: TGTGCCAGCAGTTTAATCGGACAGGGGGATAATTCACCCCTCCACTTT.

The V gene is TRBV19, the J gene TRBJ2-1, with 11 bases that match TRBD1. Germline V gene data show CDR1 as LNHDA and CDR2 as SQIVND (reference sequence). After removal of 1 base from V and 8 bases from J, the junction contained 1 base not matched to a gene. This CDR3 comprises 14 residues. The CDR3 bases are TGTGCCAGTAGTATAGTGGACAGGGGGCATGAGCAGTTCTTC. Its translation: CASSIVDRGHEQFF.

The V gene is TRBV5-1, the J gene TRBJ2-1; the match to TRBD2 covers 15 bases. V dropped 4 bases and J dropped 0; count of bases not matched to a gene: 11. Germline loops: CDR1 SGHRS, CDR2 YFSETQ. The CDR3 extends over 20 amino acids. The DNA of the CDR3 is TGCGCCAGCAGCAGAAGGACTAGCGGGGGGGACCCTAGCTCCTACAATGAGCAGTTCTTC. Its protein is CASSRRTSGGDPSSYNEQFF.

CDR3 sequence: CASSSRGLQHF. DNA for the CDR3: TGTGCCAGCAGTTCCAGGGGTCTCCAGCATTTT. V usage is TRBV28 and J usage is TRBJ1-5, with D maybe TRBD1 (6 bases). The CDR3 consists of 11 residues. The V gene's germline CDR1 is MDHEN and CDR2 SYDVKM. Trimming cost V 4 bases and J 12 bases, with 10 bases left between them.

The gene calls are TRBV6-5 and TRBJ2-1, with D possibly being TRBD1 (5 bases). This CDR3 is 15 amino acids long. Germline loops: CDR1 MNHEY, CDR2 SVGAGI. V was clipped by 7 bases and J by 2 bases, with 15 bases between them. This CDR3 is CASKKQVATYNEQFF. CDR3 DNA sequence: TGTGCCAGCAAAAAACAGGTCGCTACCTACAATGAGCAGTTCTTC.

V gene TRBV7-9 combines with J gene TRBJ2-5; 8 nucleotides align to TRBD1. CDR3 length equals 18 residues. The germline gives CDR1 SEHNR, CDR2 FQNEAQ (reference sequence). Germline trimming cut 0 bases from V and 6 bases from J; bases unmatched to any gene: 15. CDR3 sequence reads: CASSLALGTGNRGKTQYF. The DNA of the CDR3 is TGTGCCAGCAGCTTAGCCCTAGGGACAGGTAACCGGGGGAAGACCCAGTACTTC.

The chain recombines TRBV28 with TRBJ2-1, with TRBD2 matching 8 bases. V was clipped by 5 bases and J by 8 bases; unmatched bases: 5. This CDR3 has 13 amino acids. Germline V gives CDR1 MDHEN, CDR2 SYDVKM. The CDR3 sequence: CASSRGGTHEQFF. CDR3 nucleotide sequence: TGTGCCAGCAGTCGCGGGGGGACCCATGAGCAGTTCTTC.

V is TRBV28 and J is TRBJ2-5; 8 nucleotides match TRBD2. V lost 7 bases, J lost 4 bases, and 8 bases stayed unmatched. This CDR3 is built from 14 residues. CDR1 MDHEN and CDR2 SYDVKM come from the germline V gene. The CDR3 region has the DNA TGTGCCAGCATCCCACGGGGGGGCCCAGAGACCCAGTACTTC. It is translated as CASIPRGGPETQYF.

The chain employs TRBV28 and TRBJ2-7; 7 bases align to TRBD1. Germline CDR1 is MDHEN and CDR2 is SYDVKM. Trimming removed 6 bases from V and 6 bases from J; junction bases left unmatched: 5. The CDR3 length is 12 residues. The CDR3 loop is CASSLNRGEQYF. Written as DNA, the CDR3 is TGTGCCAGCAGCCTTAACAGGGGCGAGCAGTACTTC.

CDR3 DNA sequence: TGTGCCAGCAGACCAGGGGGACTAGCGGGGGGGCAGGAGCAGTTCTTC. Amino acid sequence: CASRPGGLAGGQEQFF. The chain joins TRBV28 to TRBJ2-1, with TRBD2 matching 16 bases. V was clipped by 6 bases and J by 10 bases; unmatched bases: 9. Germline V CDR1 and CDR2: MDHEN, SYDVKM. CDR3 length: 16 amino acids.

The rearrangement joins TRBV6-1 to TRBJ1-5; 9 nucleotides line up with TRBD1. Germline CDR1 reads MNHNS; CDR2 reads SASEGT. This CDR3 has 15 residues. V shed 6 bases and J 4 bases; nucleotides not matched to a gene: 7. Here the CDR3 reads CASSENRGLNQPQHF. The CDR3 DNA reads as TGTGCCAGCAGCGAAAACAGGGGGCTAAATCAGCCCCAGCATTTT.

The V and J genes are TRBV18 and TRBJ1-1, with D possibly TRBD1 on 5 matching bases. The ends were cut back, 1 base at V and 1 base at J, with 7 bases in the middle. Germline assignment: CDR1 KGHSH and CDR2 LQKENI. The CDR3 totals 14 residues. The CDR3 DNA reads as TGTGCCAGCTCACCACAGGGGTCGAACACTGAAGCTTTCTTT. Translating it yields CASSPQGSNTEAFF. Full variable domain (rest looked up from reference TRBV18 and TRBJ1-1): NAGVMQNPRHLVRRRGQEARLRCSPMKGHSHVYWYRQLPEEGLKFMVYLQKENIIDESGMPKERFSAEFPKEGPSILRIQQVVRGDSAAYFCASSPQGSNTEAFFGQGTRLTVV.

This chain links TRBV6-5 with TRBJ1-1; tentatively, D is TRBD1 (6 bases). Germline CDR1 and CDR2: MNHEY and SVGAGI. The CDR3 is made up of 15 amino acids. V was clipped by 6 bases and J by 3 bases, with 17 bases between them. CDR3 coding DNA: TGTGCCAGCAGCCACCACAGGGCTCAGGACACTGAAGCTTTCTTT. Translated, it gives CASSHHRAQDTEAFF.

This clone came up a few times. This chain connects TRBV5-4 to TRBJ2-7; 11 bases map to TRBD2. The V gene's germline CDR1 is SGHNT and CDR2 YYREEE (reference sequence). V lost 4 bases, J lost 4 bases, and 7 bases stayed unmatched. CDR3 size: 15 residues. Here the CDR3 DNA reads TGTGCCAGCAGCCCGGGGGGACTAGCGGCTTACGAGCAGTACTTC. Encoded protein: CASSPGGLAAYEQYF.

The rearrangement joins TRBV10-1 to TRBJ2-1; 10 bases are a match to TRBD2. Trimming removed 5 bases from V and 7 bases from J; junction bases left unmatched: 8. Germline V lookup: CDR1 WNHNN, CDR2 SYGVQD (reference sequence). The CDR3 spans 15 residues. The DNA for the CDR3 is TGCGCCAGCAGTCTCGGAGCGGGAGGGCCGAATGAGCAGTTCTTC. Its translation is CASSLGAGGPNEQFF.

This clone was observed a handful of times. The rearrangement joins TRBV28 to TRBJ1-2, with 7 bases identical to TRBD1. With V trimmed by 5 bases and J by 4 bases, 10 bases remained unmatched. The germline gives CDR1 MDHEN, CDR2 SYDVKM. The CDR3 runs 15 residues. In DNA form, the CDR3 reads TGTGCCAGCAGTCCCCAAAGGACAGGTGGCTATGGCTACACCTTC. Its translation is CASSPQRTGGYGYTF.

The chain combines TRBV2 with TRBJ1-2; D not resolved. The CDR3 loop spans 12 amino acids. V gave up 7 bases and J gave up 4 bases, with 10 bases separating them. Germline V gene lookup returns CDR1 SNHLY and CDR2 FYNNEI. CDR3 sequence (DNA): TGTGCCAGCAATCGCCGGGTCTATGGCTACACCTTC. Its translation is CASNRRVYGYTF.

The chain employs TRBV6-5 and TRBJ1-1, with 7 bases matching TRBD1. Trimming at V came to 0 bases and at J to 4 bases, leaving 5 bases not matched to a gene. Germline loops: CDR1 MNHEY, CDR2 SVGAGI. The length of the CDR3 is 15 residues. This CDR3 reads CASSYSGQVTTEAFF. The CDR3 coding sequence is TGTGCCAGCAGTTACTCAGGACAGGTGACCACTGAAGCTTTCTTT.

V is TRBV6-4 and J is TRBJ2-1, with D unclear. This CDR3 region has 15 residues. V was cut by 0 bases and J by 7 bases, with 13 bases left in between. Germline assignment: CDR1 MRHNA and CDR2 SNTAGT. The DNA for the CDR3 is TGTGCCAGCAGTGACTCTGTAGTCGATGGTAATGAGCAGTTCTTC. Translation gives CASSDSVVDGNEQFF.

This clone was observed once. The V call is TRBV30, the J call TRBJ1-2; no reliable D call. V lost 4 bases and J 4 bases, leaving 13 bases between the germline ends. The CDR3 is 13 amino acids. Germline loops: CDR1 GTSNPN, CDR2 SVGIG (reference sequence). Written as DNA, the CDR3 is TGTGCCTGGATGAACACAGATCCCTATGGCTACACCTTC. Translated: CAWMNTDPYGYTF.

This chain connects TRBV6-5 to TRBJ1-2; 11 nucleotides agree with TRBD1. The germline CDR1 and CDR2 sequences are MNHEY and SVGAGI. After removal of 4 bases from V and 7 bases from J, the junction contained 5 bases not matched to a gene. The CDR3 extends over 14 amino acids. The chain's CDR3 is CASSWDRGGRGYTF. For the CDR3, the DNA is TGTGCCAGCAGTTGGGACAGGGGGGGTCGTGGCTACACCTTC.